This T cell receptor (beta chain) was recorded in a study of T cell repertoires in cytomegalovirus infection. One entry per CDR3 protein results from TCRdb running MiXCR on the reads. The repertoire holds around 250,000 distinct CDR3 sequences, with about 17% as singletons. In its sample, this clonotype was seen many times. The sample was CD8+ T cells from PBMCs. The receptor was isolated from a human donor in good health (CMV status not recorded). Some clones in this sample may be carry-over from other donors' samples.

The CDR3 DNA sequence: TGTGCCAGCAGCTTCGACCCGAACGGGGAGCTGTTTTTT. Translated: CASSFDPNGELFF. The chain has TRBV7-2 and TRBJ2-2, with D hard to call. Germline CDR1 is SGHTA and CDR2 is FQGNSA. There are 13 residues in the CDR3. Trimming removed 3 bases at V and 7 bases at J, with 9 bases between.